Included here is one T cell receptor (beta chain) sequence, with context. The antigen remains undetermined. The data were obtained in a study of cytomegalovirus exposure and HLA in healthy donors. Germline V CDR1 and CDR2: SGHRS, YFSETQ. Losses at the gene ends were 0 bases for V and 6 bases for J; bases not matched to a gene: 4. This CDR3 is 16 amino acids long. Study-wide points: A later analysis revealed that TCR association rates differed between HLA loci, peaking at DRB1 and bottoming out at HLA-C.

A multiplex PCR was run with 60 Vbeta primers and 13 Jbeta primers. Clones were read by immunoSEQ multiplex PCR, and TCRdb kept only the in-frame ones, dropping some. The profile covers about 120,000 clones, with more than 65% appearing a single time and 1.5% taken by the ten largest. This chain uses TRBV5-1 with TRBJ2-1; TRBD2 agrees at 12 bases. This sequence originates from a woman aged 18-29 years in good health and CMV-seronegative. Sequencing was carried out using PBMCs. In DNA form, the CDR3 reads TGCGCCAGCAGCTTGGCCGGACTAGCGGGGTTCAATGAGCAGTTCTTC. This gives the protein CASSLAGLAGFNEQFF.